This T cell receptor beta chain was found in a study of cytomegalovirus exposure and HLA in healthy donors. Primers for the PCR totalled 60 Vbeta and 13 Jbeta. The table came from immunoSEQ multiplex PCR; TCRdb's copy has only in-frame clones and leaves some out. The sample shows some 150,000 clones, roughly 80% of them seen only once. Germline CDR1 reads MDHEN; CDR2 reads SYDVKM. CDR3 length: 12 residues. The germline V and J ends were trimmed by 2 bases and 3 bases, with 5 bases remaining between them. These donors, healthy bone marrow donors, were studied. The clonotype originates from a woman aged 25 to 39 in good health and CMV-seropositive. The material sequenced was PBMCs. V and J are TRBV28 and TRBJ2-7, with D uncertain. CDR3 region: CASSLRRYEQYF. In DNA, the CDR3 is TGTGCCAGCAGTTTACGTCGCTACGAGCAGTACTTC.